The next 14 T cell receptor beta chains were all read from a single sample in a study of shared clonotypes between healthy human individuals. Sequenced by immunoSEQ multiplex PCR; TCRdb stores in-frame clones only, minus some. The profile covers 1,500,000 or so clones, with roughly 96% appearing a single time and over 1% taken by the ten largest. What was sequenced was naive CD4+ T cells sorted from blood. Sample subset: CD45RA+ positively selected. The receptors come from a man aged 25 to 40 in good health.

For the CDR3, the DNA is TGTGCCACTCAGGGGGATTATAGCAATCAGCCCCAGCATTTT. It yields the protein CATQGDYSNQPQHF. This chain links TRBV6-6 with TRBJ1-5, with 7 bases that match TRBD1. There are 14 residues in the CDR3. Germline CDR1 is MNHNY and CDR2 is SVGAGI (reference sequence). The V and J ends lost 10 bases and 0 bases, in that order; junction bases with no gene match: 6.

This chain uses TRBV4-1 with TRBJ2-7, with D perhaps matching TRBD2 (6 bases). The CDR3 totals 16 residues. Trimming left V 2 bases short and J 2 bases short, with 16 bases between. The germline gives CDR1 MGHRA, CDR2 YSYEKL. CDR3 DNA: TGCGCCAGCAGCCAAACCAGCCGGGACTGGACCTACGAGCAGTACTTC. Its protein product is CASSQTSRDWTYEQYF.

The chain uses TRBV20-1 and TRBJ2-7, with D uncertain. Germline values: CDR1 DFQATT, CDR2 SNEGSKA (reference sequence). V was pared by 8 bases and J by 0 bases, with 5 bases between. The CDR3 spans 10 residues. CDR3 nucleotides: TGCAGTTATAGCTCCTACGAGCAGTACTTC. Residues: CSYSSYEQYF.

The chain employs TRBV18 and TRBJ2-1; no clear D gene. Per the germline V gene, CDR1 is KGHSH and CDR2 is LQKENI. Trimming removed 3 bases at V and 15 bases at J, with 21 bases between. The CDR3 consists of 14 residues. In DNA form, the CDR3 reads TGTGCCAGCTCACCCGGGTCTGTGTCCCCATACCCGTTCTTC. Translating gives CASSPGSVSPYPFF.

On this clone itself: Other DNA sequences in the same sample also yield this CDR3. The chain uses TRBV9 and TRBJ2-2; tentative D call: TRBD1 (5 bases). This CDR3 spans 14 amino acids. Germline loops: CDR1 SGDLS, CDR2 YYNGEE. Trimming removed 0 bases at V and 3 bases at J, with 6 bases between. The CDR3, as DNA: TGTGCCAGCAGCGTAGCGACAGACACCGGGGAGCTGTTTTTT. This codes for CASSVATDTGELFF.

The chain uses TRBV4-2 and TRBJ2-1, with TRBD2 matching 7 bases. Germline V CDR1 and CDR2: LGHNA, YNFKEQ. This CDR3 spans 14 amino acids. With 7 bases clipped from V and 1 base from J, the junction kept 4 bases outside the gene matches. The CDR3 bases are TGTGCCAGCACGCGGGAGTCGTCCTACAATGAGCAGTTCTTC. Translation gives CASTRESSYNEQFF.

The chain employs TRBV10-2 and TRBJ2-1; a weak D match, TRBD2 (5 bases). V was pared by 7 bases and J by 4 bases, with 11 bases between. Germline CDR1 WSHSY, CDR2 SAAADI. CDR3 size: 13 residues. The CDR3 sequence: CASTGVIYNEQFF. Here the CDR3 DNA reads TGCGCCAGCACCGGGGTGATATACAATGAGCAGTTCTTC.

The rearrangement links TRBV28 to TRBJ2-7; TRBD2 agrees at 7 bases. V shed 5 bases and J 9 bases; nucleotides not matched to a gene: 19. The CDR3 has 16 residues. Germline V gene lookup returns CDR1 MDHEN and CDR2 SYDVKM. The CDR3 DNA follows: TGTGCCAGCAGTCGCACCCCGGGCGGGAGTATACAGACGCAGTACTTC. Translated, it gives CASSRTPGGSIQTQYF.

The CDR3 DNA reads TGCAGCGTTTGCATAGGAGCCTACAATGAGCAGTTCTTC. Protein sequence: CSVCIGAYNEQFF. The chain links TRBV29-1 to TRBJ2-1; no clear D. The V end was cut by 5 bases, the J end by 2 bases, with 10 bases between. This CDR3 is built from 13 residues. The germline gives CDR1 SQVTM, CDR2 ANQGSEA.

Here the CDR3 reads CASSQGGNPRGETQYF. In DNA form, the CDR3 reads TGTGCCAGCAGCCAAGGGGGCAATCCTCGGGGAGAGACCCAGTACTTC. V and J are TRBV4-2 and TRBJ2-5; tentatively, D is TRBD1 or TRBD2 (5 bases each). Germline V gene data show CDR1 as LGHNA and CDR2 as YNFKEQ. The V and J ends lost 1 base and 4 bases respectively, with 16 bases between them. There are 16 residues in the CDR3.

This clone was found once. The CDR3 spells CASSVAVGEKLFF. The CDR3 nucleotides are TGTGCCAGCAGCGTAGCGGTGGGGGAAAAACTGTTTTTT. The rearrangement uses TRBV9 and TRBJ1-4; D unresolved. Trimming removed 0 bases from V and 8 bases from J, with 8 bases in between. This CDR3 spans 13 amino acids. Germline V gives CDR1 SGDLS, CDR2 YYNGEE.

CDR3 amino acids: CSVAPGQGFPDTQYF. In nucleotides, the CDR3 is TGCAGCGTTGCCCCGGGACAGGGTTTTCCAGATACGCAGTATTTT. V and J are TRBV29-1 and TRBJ2-3; 9 nucleotides line up with TRBD1. CDR3 length equals 15 residues. The V gene's germline CDR1 is SQVTM and CDR2 ANQGSEA. V shed 4 bases, J shed 4 bases, and the junction held 9 bases outside the gene matches.

This chain connects TRBV2 to TRBJ2-3; TRBD1 matches 10 bases. V lost 7 bases, J lost 1 base, and 2 bases stayed unmatched. CDR3 length: 14 amino acids. Germline CDR1 reads SNHLY; CDR2 reads FYNNEI. CDR3 in amino acids: CASTGTGGTDTQYF. The CDR3 DNA reads as TGTGCCAGCACGGGGACAGGGGGCACAGATACGCAGTATTTT.

The chain couples TRBV2 to TRBJ2-7, with D hard to call. CDR3 length: 14 amino acids. Trimming removed 8 bases at V and 1 base at J, with 15 bases between. Looked up from germline, CDR1 is SNHLY and CDR2 is FYNNEI. This chain's CDR3 is CASGKTGSSYEQYF. The CDR3 nucleotides are TGTGCCAGCGGTAAAACTGGTTCTTCCTACGAGCAGTACTTC.